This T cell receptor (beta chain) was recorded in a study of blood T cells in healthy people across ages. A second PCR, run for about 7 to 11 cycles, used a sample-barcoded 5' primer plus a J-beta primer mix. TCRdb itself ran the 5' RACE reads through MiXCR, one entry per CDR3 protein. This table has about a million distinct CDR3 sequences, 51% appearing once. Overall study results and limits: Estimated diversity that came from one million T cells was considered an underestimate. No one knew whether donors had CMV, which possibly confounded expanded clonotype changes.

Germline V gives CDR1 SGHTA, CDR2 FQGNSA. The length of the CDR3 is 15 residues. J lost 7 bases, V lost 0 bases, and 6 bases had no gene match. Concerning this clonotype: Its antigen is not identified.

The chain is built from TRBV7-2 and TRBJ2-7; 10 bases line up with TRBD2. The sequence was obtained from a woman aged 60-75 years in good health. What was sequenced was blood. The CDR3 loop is CASSLALSGRGEQYF. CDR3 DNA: TGTGCCAGCAGCTTAGCGCTAAGCGGGAGGGGGGAGCAGTACTTC. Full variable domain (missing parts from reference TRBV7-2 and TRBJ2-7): GAGVSQSPSNKVTEKGKDVELRCDPISGHTALYWYRQSLGQGLEFLIYFQGNSAPDKSGLPSDRFSAERTGGSVSTLTIQRTQQEDSAVYLCASSLALSGRGEQYFGPGTRLTVT.